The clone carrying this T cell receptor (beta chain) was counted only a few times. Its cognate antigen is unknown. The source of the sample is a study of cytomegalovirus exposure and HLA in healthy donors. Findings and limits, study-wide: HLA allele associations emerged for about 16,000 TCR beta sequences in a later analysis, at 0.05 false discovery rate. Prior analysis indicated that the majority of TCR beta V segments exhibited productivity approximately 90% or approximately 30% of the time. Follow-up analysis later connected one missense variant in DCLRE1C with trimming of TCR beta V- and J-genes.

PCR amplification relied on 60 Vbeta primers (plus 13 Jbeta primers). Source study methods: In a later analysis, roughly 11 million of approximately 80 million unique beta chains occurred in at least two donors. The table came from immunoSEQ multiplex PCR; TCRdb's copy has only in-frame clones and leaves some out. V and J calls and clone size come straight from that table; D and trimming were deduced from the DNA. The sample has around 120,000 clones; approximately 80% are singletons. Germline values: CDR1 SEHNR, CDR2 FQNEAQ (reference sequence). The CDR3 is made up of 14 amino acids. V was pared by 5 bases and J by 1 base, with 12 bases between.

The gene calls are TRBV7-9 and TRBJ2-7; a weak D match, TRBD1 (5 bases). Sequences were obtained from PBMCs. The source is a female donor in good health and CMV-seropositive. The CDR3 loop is CASSMGLESYEQYF. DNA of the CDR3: TGTGCCAGCAGCATGGGGCTCGAGTCCTACGAGCAGTACTTC.